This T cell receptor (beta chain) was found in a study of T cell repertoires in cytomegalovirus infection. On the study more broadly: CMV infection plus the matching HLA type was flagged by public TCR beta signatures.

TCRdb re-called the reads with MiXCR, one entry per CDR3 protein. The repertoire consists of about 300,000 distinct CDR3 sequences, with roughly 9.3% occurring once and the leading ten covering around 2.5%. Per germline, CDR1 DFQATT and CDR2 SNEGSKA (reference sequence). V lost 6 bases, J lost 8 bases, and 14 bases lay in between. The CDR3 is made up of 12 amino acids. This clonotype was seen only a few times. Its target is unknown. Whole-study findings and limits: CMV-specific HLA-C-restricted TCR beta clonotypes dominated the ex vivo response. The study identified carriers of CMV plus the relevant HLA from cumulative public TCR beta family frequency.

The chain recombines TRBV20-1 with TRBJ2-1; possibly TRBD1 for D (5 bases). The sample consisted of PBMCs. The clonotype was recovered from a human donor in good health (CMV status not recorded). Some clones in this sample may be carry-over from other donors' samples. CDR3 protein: CSARDLWDEQFF. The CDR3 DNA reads TGCAGTGCCAGGGATTTATGGGATGAGCAGTTCTTC.